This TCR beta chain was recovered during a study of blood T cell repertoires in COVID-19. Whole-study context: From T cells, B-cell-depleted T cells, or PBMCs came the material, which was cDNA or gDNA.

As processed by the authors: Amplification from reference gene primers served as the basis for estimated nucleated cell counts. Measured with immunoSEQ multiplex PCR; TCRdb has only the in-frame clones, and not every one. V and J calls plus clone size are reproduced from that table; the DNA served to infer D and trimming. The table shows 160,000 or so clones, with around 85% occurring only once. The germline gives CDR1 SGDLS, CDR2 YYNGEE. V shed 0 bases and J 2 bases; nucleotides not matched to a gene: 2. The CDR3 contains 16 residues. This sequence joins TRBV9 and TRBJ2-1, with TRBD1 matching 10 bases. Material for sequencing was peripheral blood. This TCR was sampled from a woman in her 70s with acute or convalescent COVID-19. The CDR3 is CASSVVGTGAYNEQFF. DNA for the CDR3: TGTGCCAGCAGCGTAGTTGGGACAGGGGCCTACAATGAGCAGTTCTTC.